This TCR beta chain was recovered during a study of molecular identifiers for immune sequencing clone quantification (dated by TCRdb to 2017 to 2018). As for the study more broadly: For a replicate experiment, RNA from roughly 20,000 or 100,000 naive CD8 T cells was divided into five aliquots, and four of the five aliquots were sequenced. The study was a methods study using CD8 T cells to benchmark molecular-identifier clustering-based TCR repertoire sequencing (MIDCIRS) and TCR RNA copy counting. What the study reported, not specific to this receptor: In CMV-specific effector cells, over 98% of molecules were held by clones above 20 RNA copies, whereas under 1% of molecules were held by such clones in naive cells. The naive libraries included spiked-in Jurkat TCR RNA (roughly 9 copies' worth), and this RNA is not part of the donor repertoire. Modeling indicated 2.5 to 3 TCR RNA copies recovered per cell, compared with around 10 by digital PCR, which implies a capture efficiency of around 30%. Spiked-in Jurkat TCR RNA equal to a single cell's worth was reported to be detectable even within 1,200,000 naive CD8 T cells. When barcode sub-clustering was left out, chimeric consensus sequences inflated TCR diversity, with chimeras reaching as high as 47%. The sizes of highly expanded clones could end up underestimated when identical TCR molecules share a barcode.

V lost 5 bases and J lost 4 bases; the stretch between them is 14 bases long. The CDR3 starts with the cysteine, ends with the phenylalanine, and has 14 residues. CDR3 DNA only is kept here, 42 bases in frame from base 1. Naive CD8 T cell libraries were made from 20,000 to 1,000,000 sorted cells using 10%, 30% or 50% of purified RNA. Naive CD8 T cells were FACS-sorted as CD8+CD4-CCR7+CD45RA+ on a BD FACSAria II into RLT Plus buffer. To test detection sensitivity, Jurkat RNA equal to ten TCR copies was added to samples of about 20,000-1,000,000 naive CD8 T cells. CD8 T cells were enriched with RosetteSep CD8+ T Cell Enrichment Cocktail and Ficoll-Paque, followed by ACK red cell lysis. The receptor library was made with PCR. The sequencer listed for this sample is NextSeq 500. Bulk TCR libraries were generated as previously described, with the TCR primers listed in Table S5 used. Purification of total RNA was performed with the Qiagen AllPrep DNA/RNA kit. Before analysis, reads from multiple sequencing runs of one library were combined. The paper's data handling went like this. Reads were retained only if the reads had an exact TCR constant sequence, and the retained reads were trimmed to 150 nt and grouped according to their 12-nt molecular barcodes. Reads inside each barcode group were sub-clustered using a 15% Levenshtein threshold, and a quality-weighted consensus sequence was constructed for each RNA molecule. Non-functional sequences were filtered out, along with any lower-count sequence sitting one edit away from another sequence. On the basis of fitting two negative binomial distributions, barcode sub-clusters with fewer than 20% of the maximum read count were discarded. TCRdb reworked the public reads: Q25 trimming with fastp, MiXCR clone assembly, productive beta chains retained. Rows are combined by CDR3 protein, so each entry shows the most common genes and DNA. These V and J calls are TCRdb output, not the study's own analysis. Within this sample are around 94,000 distinct CDR3 sequences, with 30% to 45% of them counted one time only. The top ten clones comprise approximately 10% of the sample.

For this clonotype: Its antigen is currently not known. Per-nucleotide qualities are absent, and no much larger clonotype sits a single base away.

This receptor was taken from a human donor in good health. Some libraries in this study had Jurkat cell RNA spiked in. The sample taken for sequencing was naive CD8+ T cells from blood, with Jurkat cell RNA spiked in. The label giving this sample's cell subset or site can be read as: FACS-sorted CD8+CD4-CCR7+CD45RA+ naive T cells. The rearrangement combines TRBV12-3 or TRBV12-4 with TRBJ2-5; the best D guess is TRBD1, with 5 bases matching. The CDR3 protein: CASSPLGHLETQYF. The base sequence is TGTGCCAGCAGTCCGTTAGGACACCTAGAGACCCAGTACTTC.